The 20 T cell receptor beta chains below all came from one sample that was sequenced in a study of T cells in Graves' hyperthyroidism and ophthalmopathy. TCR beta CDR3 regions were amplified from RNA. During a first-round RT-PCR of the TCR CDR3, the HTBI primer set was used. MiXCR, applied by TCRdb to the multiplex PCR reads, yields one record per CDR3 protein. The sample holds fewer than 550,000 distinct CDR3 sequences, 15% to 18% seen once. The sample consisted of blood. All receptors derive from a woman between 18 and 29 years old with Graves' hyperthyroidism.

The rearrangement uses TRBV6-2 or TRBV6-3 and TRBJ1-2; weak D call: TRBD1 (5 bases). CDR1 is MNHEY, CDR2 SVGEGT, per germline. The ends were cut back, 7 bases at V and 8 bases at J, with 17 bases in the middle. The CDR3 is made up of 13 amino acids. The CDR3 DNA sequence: TGTGCCAGCAAAGAAGATGGGGCTGGGGGCTACACCTTC. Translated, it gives CASKEDGAGGYTF.

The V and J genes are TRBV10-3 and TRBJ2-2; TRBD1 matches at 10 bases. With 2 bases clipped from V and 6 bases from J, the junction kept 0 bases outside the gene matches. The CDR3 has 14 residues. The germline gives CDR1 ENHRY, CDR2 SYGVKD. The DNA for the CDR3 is TGTGCCATCAGTGAGGGACAGGGGGCCGGGGAGCTGTTTTTT. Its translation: CAISEGQGAGELFF.

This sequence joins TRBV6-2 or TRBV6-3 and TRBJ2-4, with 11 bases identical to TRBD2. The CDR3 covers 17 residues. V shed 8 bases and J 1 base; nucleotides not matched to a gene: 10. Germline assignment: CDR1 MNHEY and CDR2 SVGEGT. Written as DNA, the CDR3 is TGTGCCAGCCCGGCGGTAGCGGGAGGGGGGGCCAAAAACATTCAGTACTTC. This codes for CASPAVAGGGAKNIQYF.

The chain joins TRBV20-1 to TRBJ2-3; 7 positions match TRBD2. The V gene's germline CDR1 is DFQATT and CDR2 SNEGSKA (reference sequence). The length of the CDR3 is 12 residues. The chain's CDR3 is CSGGKGTDTQYF. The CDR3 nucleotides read TGCAGCGGGGGGAAAGGCACAGATACGCAGTATTTT.

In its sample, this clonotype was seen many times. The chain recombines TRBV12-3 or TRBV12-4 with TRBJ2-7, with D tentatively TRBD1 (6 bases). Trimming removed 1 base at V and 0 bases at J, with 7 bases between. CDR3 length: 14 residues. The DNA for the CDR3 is TGTGCCAGCAGTTTAGGGACAGTCTCCTACGAGCAGTACTTC. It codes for CASSLGTVSYEQYF.

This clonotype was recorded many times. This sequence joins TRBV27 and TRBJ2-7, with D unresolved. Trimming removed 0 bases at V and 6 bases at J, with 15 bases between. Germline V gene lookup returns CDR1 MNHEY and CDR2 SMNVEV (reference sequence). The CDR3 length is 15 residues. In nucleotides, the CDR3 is TGTGCCAGCAGTTTATCGACTGGGTCTTGGATCGAGCAGTACTTC. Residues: CASSLSTGSWIEQYF.

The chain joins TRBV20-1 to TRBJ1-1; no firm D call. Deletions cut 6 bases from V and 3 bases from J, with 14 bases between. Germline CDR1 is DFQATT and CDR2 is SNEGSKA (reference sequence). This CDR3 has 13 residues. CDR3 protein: CSAPVTRDTEAFF. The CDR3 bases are TGCAGTGCCCCCGTTACCCGGGACACTGAAGCTTTCTTT.

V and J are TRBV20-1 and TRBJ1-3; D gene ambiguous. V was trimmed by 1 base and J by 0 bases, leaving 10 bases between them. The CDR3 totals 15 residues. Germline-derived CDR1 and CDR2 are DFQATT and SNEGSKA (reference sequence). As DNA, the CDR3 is TGCAGTGCTAGAGTGGAGGGTTACTCTGGAAACACCATATATTTT. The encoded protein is CSARVEGYSGNTIYF.

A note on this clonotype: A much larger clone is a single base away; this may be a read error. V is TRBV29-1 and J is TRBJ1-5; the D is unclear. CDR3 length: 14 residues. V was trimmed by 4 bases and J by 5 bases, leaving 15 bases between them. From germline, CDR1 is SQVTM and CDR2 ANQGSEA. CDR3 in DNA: TGCAGCGTTGCCCCCAGGAGGCTGGATCAGCCCCAGCATTTT. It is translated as CSVAPRRLDQPQHF.

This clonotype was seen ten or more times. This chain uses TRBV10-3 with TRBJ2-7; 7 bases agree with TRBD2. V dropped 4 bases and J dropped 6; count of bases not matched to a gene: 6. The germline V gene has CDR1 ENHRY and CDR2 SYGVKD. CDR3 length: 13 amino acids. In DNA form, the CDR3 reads TGTGCCATCAGTGTGGGCGGGAGTGGCGAGCAGTACTTC. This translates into CAISVGGSGEQYF.

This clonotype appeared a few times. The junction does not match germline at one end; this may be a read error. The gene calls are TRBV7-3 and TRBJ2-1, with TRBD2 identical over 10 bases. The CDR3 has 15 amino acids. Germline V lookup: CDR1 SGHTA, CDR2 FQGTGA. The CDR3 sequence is CASSLQSSGGREQSF. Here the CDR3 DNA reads TGTGCCAGCAGCTTACAGTCTAGCGGGGGCAGGGAGCAGTCCTTC.

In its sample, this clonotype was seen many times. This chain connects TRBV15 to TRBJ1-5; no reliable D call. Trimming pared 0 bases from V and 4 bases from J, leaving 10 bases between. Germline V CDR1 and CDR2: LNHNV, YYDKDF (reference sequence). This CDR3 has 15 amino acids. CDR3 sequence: CATSRDSLTNQPQHF. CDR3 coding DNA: TGTGCCACCAGCAGAGATAGTCTCACTAATCAGCCCCAGCATTTT. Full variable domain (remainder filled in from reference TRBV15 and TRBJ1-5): DAMVIQNPRYQVTQFGKPVTLSCSQTLNHNVMYWYQQKSSQAPKLLFHYYDKDFNNEADTPDNFQSRRPNTSFCFLDIRSPGLGDTAMYLCATSRDSLTNQPQHFGDGTRLSIL.

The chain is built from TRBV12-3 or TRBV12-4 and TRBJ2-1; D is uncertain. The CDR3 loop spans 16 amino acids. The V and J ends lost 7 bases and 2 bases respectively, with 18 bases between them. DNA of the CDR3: TGTGCCAGCACTTCCCGCGCAGGCAGCCCCTACAATGAGCAGTTCTTC. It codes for CASTSRAGSPYNEQFF.

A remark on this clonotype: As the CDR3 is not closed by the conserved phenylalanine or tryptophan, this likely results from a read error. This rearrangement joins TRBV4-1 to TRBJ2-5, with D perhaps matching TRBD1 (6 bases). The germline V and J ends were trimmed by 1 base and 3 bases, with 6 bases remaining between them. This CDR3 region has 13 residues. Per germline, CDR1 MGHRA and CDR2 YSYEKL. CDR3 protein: CASSQGTEETQYL. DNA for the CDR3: TGCGCCAGCAGCCAAGGGACAGAAGAGACCCAGTACCTC.

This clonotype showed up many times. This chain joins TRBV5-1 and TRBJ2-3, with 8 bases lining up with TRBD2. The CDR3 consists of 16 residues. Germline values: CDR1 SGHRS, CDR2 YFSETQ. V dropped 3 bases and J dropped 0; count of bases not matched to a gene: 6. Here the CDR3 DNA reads TGCGCCAGCAGCTCACAACTAGCGGAGAGCACAGATACGCAGTATTTT. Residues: CASSSQLAESTDTQYF.

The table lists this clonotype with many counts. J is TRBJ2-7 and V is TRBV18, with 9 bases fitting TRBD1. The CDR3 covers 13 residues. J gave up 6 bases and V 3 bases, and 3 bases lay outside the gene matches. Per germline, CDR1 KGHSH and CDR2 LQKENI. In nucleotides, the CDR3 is TGTGCCAGCTCACCCGGGACAGGGTCCGAGCAGTACTTC. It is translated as CASSPGTGSEQYF.

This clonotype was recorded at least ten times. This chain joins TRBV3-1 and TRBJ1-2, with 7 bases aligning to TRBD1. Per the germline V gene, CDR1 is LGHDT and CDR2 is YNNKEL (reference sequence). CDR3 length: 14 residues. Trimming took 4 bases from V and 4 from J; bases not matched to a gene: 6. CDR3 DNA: TGTGCCAGCAGCCCACAGGGGATTGGCTATGGCTACACCTTC. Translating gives CASSPQGIGYGYTF.

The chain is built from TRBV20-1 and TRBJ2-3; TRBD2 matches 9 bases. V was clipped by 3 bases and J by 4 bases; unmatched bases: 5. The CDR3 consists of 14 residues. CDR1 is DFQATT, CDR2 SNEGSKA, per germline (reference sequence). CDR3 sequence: CSARGGGEPDTQYF. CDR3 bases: TGCAGTGCTAGGGGCGGGGGGGAGCCAGATACGCAGTATTTT.

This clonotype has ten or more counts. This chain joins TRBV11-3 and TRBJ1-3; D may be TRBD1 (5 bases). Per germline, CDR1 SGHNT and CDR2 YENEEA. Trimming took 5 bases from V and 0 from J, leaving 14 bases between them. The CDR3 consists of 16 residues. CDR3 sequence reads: CASSLGLLSSGNTIYF. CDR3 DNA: TGTGCCAGCAGCCTGGGACTCCTGAGCTCTGGAAACACCATATATTTT.

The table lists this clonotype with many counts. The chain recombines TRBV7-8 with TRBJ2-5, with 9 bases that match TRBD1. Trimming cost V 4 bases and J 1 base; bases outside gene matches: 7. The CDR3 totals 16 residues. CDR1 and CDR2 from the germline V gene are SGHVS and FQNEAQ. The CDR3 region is CASSSLPGQGQETQYF. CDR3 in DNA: TGTGCCAGCAGCTCCCTACCGGGACAGGGCCAAGAGACCCAGTACTTC.